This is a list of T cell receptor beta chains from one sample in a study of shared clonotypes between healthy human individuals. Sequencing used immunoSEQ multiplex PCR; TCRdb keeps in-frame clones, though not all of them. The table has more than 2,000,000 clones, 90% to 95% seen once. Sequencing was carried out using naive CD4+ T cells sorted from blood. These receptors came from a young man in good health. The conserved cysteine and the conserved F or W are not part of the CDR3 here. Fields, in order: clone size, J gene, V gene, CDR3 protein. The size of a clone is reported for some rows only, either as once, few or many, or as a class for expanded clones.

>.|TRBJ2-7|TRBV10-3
AISLGPPNEQY
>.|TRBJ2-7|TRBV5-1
ASSWGHPNYEQY
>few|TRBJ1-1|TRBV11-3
ASSLSGTSTF
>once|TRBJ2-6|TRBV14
ASSQFGGSGANVLT
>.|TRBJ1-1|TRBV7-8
ASSFGTGMNTEAF
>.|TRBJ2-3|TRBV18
ASSPDTDTQY
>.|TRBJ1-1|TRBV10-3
AISESGPLNTEAF
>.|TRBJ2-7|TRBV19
ASGQGLSYEQY
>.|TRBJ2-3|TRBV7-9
ASVGTDTQY
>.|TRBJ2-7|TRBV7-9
ASSQALGESYEQY
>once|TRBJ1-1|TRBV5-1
ASSSEGGRNTEAF
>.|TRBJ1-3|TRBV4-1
ASSQVGGSGNTIY